This T cell receptor (beta chain) was recovered during a study of cytotoxic CD8 clonotypes in ibrutinib-treated CLL. Study-level information: IGHV unmutated 17; relapsed/refractory 11; treatment-naive about 14. Study conclusions and caveats: While tracking circulating CD8+ T-cell counts, baseline clonality exceeded that of age-matched healthy donors.

This clone was seen just once. Antigen: not known. The data were produced by immunoSEQ multiplex PCR, yet TCRdb's version contains in-frame clones alone and is incomplete. Of 130,000 to 150,000 clones in the sample, approximately 90% were seen once. The germline V gene encodes CDR1 MDHEN and CDR2 SYDVKM. This CDR3 is built from 12 residues. V was cut by 7 bases and J by 0 bases, with 7 bases left in between. The TCR originated in a human donor with chronic lymphocytic leukemia. The V gene is TRBV28, the J gene TRBJ2-7; D is unclear. The starting material was PBMCs, obtained after 12 months of ibrutinib treatment. CDR3 sequence (DNA): TGTGCCAGCAACTCTGTCTCCTACGAGCAGTACTTC. The encoded protein is CASNSVSYEQYF. The full variable domain, completed using reference TRBV28 and TRBJ2-7, is DVKVTQSSRYLVKRTGEKVFLECVQDMDHENMFWYRQDPGLGLRLIYFSYDVKMKEKGDIPEGYSVSREKKERFSLILESASTNQTSMYLCASNSVSYEQYFGPGTRLTVT.